This T cell receptor beta chain was obtained from a study of blood T cell repertoires in COVID-19. Study summary: The analysed material was cDNA or gDNA that came from T cells, B-cell-depleted T cells, or PBMCs.

The CDR3 contains 16 residues. Between the trimmed V and J ends, which lost 4 bases and 0 bases, there was a span of 11 bases. Looked up from germline, CDR1 is SGHNT and CDR2 is YYREEE (reference sequence). TCRdb keeps only in-frame clones here, not all; method: immunoSEQ multiplex PCR. The sample has around 320,000 clones, roughly 91% seen once; the top ten hold approximately 2.9%. Recruits, aged about 18 to 89 years, lived in around 24 US areas. What was sequenced was PBMCs or T cells enriched from blood (not recorded which). This sequence joins TRBV5-4 and TRBJ2-6; D is unresolved. This receptor was identified in a woman aged 45 to 65 who had been exposed to COVID-19. The CDR3 DNA follows: TGTGCCAGCAGCGCTTACACGAACTCTGGGGCCAACGTCCTGACTTTC. Amino acids: CASSAYTNSGANVLTF.